One and the same sample provided the 19 T cell receptor beta chains below, sequenced in a study of shared clonotypes between healthy human individuals. TCRdb's copy holds only in-frame clones and misses some; the assay was immunoSEQ multiplex PCR. The sample lists more than 550,000 clones, 55% to 80% occurring once. The sample was memory CD4+ T cells sorted from blood. This sample's subset: CD45RA-negative fraction. The receptors were sampled from a woman aged 25 to 45 in good health.

This clone was picked up many times. The DNA for the CDR3 is TGTGCCAGCAGCTTATTTTTGGGGGGGGCTGAAGCTTTCTTT. It translates to CASSLFLGGAEAFF. The chain combines TRBV11-2 with TRBJ1-1; weak D call: TRBD1 (5 bases). V was cut by 2 bases and J by 6 bases, with 13 bases left in between. The CDR3 consists of 14 residues. Germline CDR1 reads SGHAT; CDR2 reads FQNNGV.

The chain recombines TRBV9 with TRBJ2-1; D gene ambiguous. The V gene lost 0 bases and the J gene lost 0 bases, with 10 bases spanning the gap. Looked up from germline, CDR1 is SGDLS and CDR2 is YYNGEE. The CDR3 covers 16 residues. CDR3 sequence: CASSVVGTDSYNEQFF. The CDR3 region has the DNA TGTGCCAGCAGCGTAGTCGGAACAGACTCCTACAATGAGCAGTTCTTC.

The chain employs TRBV2 and TRBJ1-2; 9 bases agree with TRBD1. Trimming at V came to 6 bases and at J to 6 bases, leaving 2 bases not matched to a gene. The CDR3 covers 12 residues. Germline assignment: CDR1 SNHLY and CDR2 FYNNEI. This CDR3 reads CASRRDRDGYTF. CDR3 in DNA: TGTGCCAGCAGGAGGGACAGGGATGGCTACACCTTC.

This sequence joins TRBV5-1 and TRBJ2-1; 7 bases align to TRBD2. This CDR3 spans 15 amino acids. The V gene's germline CDR1 is SGHRS and CDR2 YFSETQ. J was trimmed by 0 bases and V by 3 bases; bases with no gene match: 3. This chain's CDR3 is CASSWTGGSYNEQFF. The CDR3 bases are TGCGCCAGCAGCTGGACGGGAGGCTCCTACAATGAGCAGTTCTTC.

Comment on this clone: The same CDR3 can be traced to other DNA sequences in this sample. The chain couples TRBV7-9 to TRBJ2-5; no firm D call. The V end was cut by 3 bases, the J end by 5 bases, with 10 bases between. CDR3 length equals 13 residues. CDR1 is SEHNR, CDR2 FQNEAQ, per germline (reference sequence). CDR3 sequence: CASSLGSTETQYF. CDR3 coding DNA: TGTGCCAGCAGCTTGGGTTCAACGGAGACCCAGTACTTC.

To note about this clone: Distinct nucleotide sequences in the sample also encode this CDR3. This chain uses TRBV7-2 with TRBJ2-2; D uncertain. The ends were cut back, 5 bases at V and 1 base at J, with 8 bases in the middle. The CDR3 length is 14 residues. The germline CDR1 and CDR2 sequences are SGHTA and FQGNSA. The CDR3 reads CASSRGRNTGELFF. CDR3 bases: TGTGCCAGCAGCAGAGGACGGAACACCGGGGAGCTGTTTTTT. The full variable domain, with the rest looked up from reference TRBV7-2 and TRBJ2-2, is GAGVSQSPSNKVTEKGKDVELRCDPISGHTALYWYRQSLGQGLEFLIYFQGNSAPDKSGLPSDRFSAERTGGSVSTLTIQRTQQEDSAVYLCASSRGRNTGELFFGEGSRLTVL.

This chain joins TRBV2 and TRBJ2-7; maybe TRBD2 (6 bases). V was clipped by 5 bases and J by 7 bases, with 21 bases between them. Germline lookup yields CDR1 SNHLY and CDR2 FYNNEI. This CDR3 has 15 residues. The CDR3 sequence: CASSSSGQGAGEQYF. The CDR3 DNA reads as TGTGCCAGCAGTTCCAGTGGACAAGGGGCGGGGGAGCAGTACTTC.

This clone was recorded a few times. A read error may produce the germline difference seen at one junction end. J is TRBJ2-4 and V is TRBV2, with D perhaps given as TRBD1 or TRBD2 (5 bases each). CDR3 size: 12 residues. From germline, CDR1 is SNHLY and CDR2 FYNNEI. The chain's CDR3 is CASRTGTLGVNF. The CDR3 DNA is TGTGCCAGCAGGACCGGGACCCTGGGTGTGAACTTC.

This sequence joins TRBV5-4 and TRBJ2-7; D is ambiguous. This CDR3 is 16 amino acids long. Germline lookup yields CDR1 SGHNT and CDR2 YYREEE (reference sequence). The ends were cut back, 0 bases at V and 4 bases at J, with 17 bases in the middle. The CDR3 reads CASSLAPDIQSYEQYF. CDR3 coding DNA: TGTGCCAGCAGCTTGGCTCCTGACATCCAGAGTTACGAGCAGTACTTC. Drawing the rest from reference TRBV5-4 and TRBJ2-7, the complete variable domain is ETGVTQSPTHLIKTRGQQVTLRCSSQSGHNTVSWYQQALGQGPQFIFQYYREEENGRGNFPPRFSGLQFPNYSSELNVNALELDDSALYLCASSLAPDIQSYEQYFGPGTRLTVT.

This clone was observed a single time. The rearrangement joins TRBV5-8 to TRBJ2-1, with TRBD2 identical over 8 bases. Germline V gives CDR1 SGHTS, CDR2 YDEGEE. The CDR3 has 16 amino acids. V shed 0 bases, J shed 4 bases, and the junction held 6 bases outside the gene matches. The CDR3 region has the DNA TGTGCCAGCAGCTTGGACGGGACTAGTGTTTACAATGAGCAGTTCTTC. It codes for CASSLDGTSVYNEQFF.

The chain links TRBV7-2 to TRBJ2-1; 10 bases map to TRBD2. Germline-derived CDR1 and CDR2 are SGHTA and FQGNSA. Losses at the gene ends were 5 bases for V and 0 bases for J; bases not matched to a gene: 4. The CDR3 sequence is 16 residues long. CDR3 residues: CASSTTSGTSYNEQFF. CDR3 nucleotides: TGTGCCAGCAGCACTACTAGCGGGACCTCCTACAATGAGCAGTTCTTC.

The chain employs TRBV11-2 and TRBJ2-6; no clear D. The CDR3 runs 15 residues. Germline V gene data show CDR1 as SGHAT and CDR2 as FQNNGV. The V gene lost 5 bases and the J gene lost 0 bases, with 8 bases spanning the gap. The CDR3: CASSQQSSGANVLTF. CDR3 coding DNA: TGTGCCAGCAGCCAACAATCCTCTGGGGCCAACGTCCTGACTTTC.

There are a few counts of this clone. The chain recombines TRBV7-2 with TRBJ2-7; D ambiguous. The V end lost 1 base, the J end lost 6 bases, and 7 bases lay between the germline ends. CDR1 and CDR2 (germline): SGHTA, FQGNSA. CDR3 length: 12 residues. The CDR3 sequence: CASSLGLPEQYF. CDR3 coding DNA: TGTGCCAGCAGCTTAGGGCTCCCCGAGCAGTACTTC.

This clone has a handful of counts. Other DNA sequences in the sample encode the same CDR3. The chain employs TRBV7-9 and TRBJ2-7; tentatively, D is TRBD1 (5 bases). Germline CDR1 reads SEHNR; CDR2 reads FQNEAQ (reference sequence). The CDR3 loop spans 14 amino acids. Trimming stripped 5 bases from V and 0 bases from J, with 11 bases between. Here the CDR3 DNA reads TGTGCCAGCAGCCCCCGACAGAGCTCCTACGAGCAGTACTTC. This sequence encodes CASSPRQSSYEQYF.

The chain has TRBV7-2 and TRBJ2-1, with 7 bases identical to TRBD1. Germline CDR1 reads SGHTA; CDR2 reads FQGNSA. The V and J ends lost 0 bases and 4 bases, in that order; junction bases with no gene match: 6. The CDR3 loop spans 16 amino acids. The CDR3 DNA reads TGTGCCAGCAGCTTAGCGTCCGGGACAGCGTACAATGAGCAGTTCTTC. This translates into CASSLASGTAYNEQFF. Drawing the rest from reference TRBV7-2 and TRBJ2-1, the complete variable domain is GAGVSQSPSNKVTEKGKDVELRCDPISGHTALYWYRQSLGQGLEFLIYFQGNSAPDKSGLPSDRFSAERTGGSVSTLTIQRTQQEDSAVYLCASSLASGTAYNEQFFGPGTRLTVL.

To note about this clone: A much bigger clone sits one base away, suggesting this may be a read error. In the same sample, other DNA sequences code for this CDR3. The chain couples TRBV7-2 to TRBJ1-1; TRBD1 agrees at 7 bases. Germline V gene sequence: CDR1 SGHTA, CDR2 FQGNSA. V was clipped by 5 bases and J by 3 bases; unmatched bases: 3. There are 13 residues in the CDR3. This CDR3 is CASSRQGDTEAFF. CDR3 coding DNA: TGTGCCAGCAGCCGACAGGGTGACACTGAAGCTTTCTTT.

This clone was detected only a few times. This chain uses TRBV28 with TRBJ1-2; D remains unclear. The CDR3 totals 12 residues. CDR1 and CDR2 from the germline V gene are MDHEN and SYDVKM. V lost 5 bases and J lost 8, with 12 bases in between. CDR3 amino acids: CASSREPRGYTF. The CDR3 DNA reads TGTGCCAGCAGTCGGGAACCAAGGGGCTACACCTTC.

This clone was recorded a few times. The rearrangement links TRBV19 to TRBJ1-2; TRBD1 matches at 8 bases. V was pared by 6 bases and J by 8 bases, with 8 bases of the junction left unmatched. This CDR3 contains 13 residues. Germline V lookup: CDR1 LNHDA, CDR2 SQIVND (reference sequence). The CDR3 loop is CASRDPGQDGYTF. The CDR3, as DNA: TGTGCCAGTAGGGATCCGGGACAGGACGGCTACACCTTC.

V is TRBV2 and J is TRBJ2-6, with unresolved D. The CDR3 covers 17 residues. Germline CDR1 is SNHLY and CDR2 is FYNNEI. Trimming removed 5 bases from V and 0 bases from J, with 14 bases in between. The CDR3 sequence is CASSQNHQSSGANVLTF. The DNA for the CDR3 is TGTGCCAGCAGTCAAAATCACCAAAGCTCTGGGGCCAACGTCCTGACTTTC.